This TCR beta chain was sequenced for a study of blood T cell repertoires in COVID-19. The repertoire was sequenced with immunoSEQ multiplex PCR; TCRdb's copy has only in-frame clones and lacks some. Here the sample spans about 480,000 clones, roughly nine tenths being singletons. The CDR3 loop spans 19 amino acids. Per germline, CDR1 KGHSH and CDR2 LQKENI. Losses at the gene ends were 4 bases for V and 0 bases for J; bases not matched to a gene: 9. The TCR comes from a woman between 55 and 75 years old who had recovered from COVID-19. The rearrangement uses TRBV18 and TRBJ2-6; 10 nucleotides align to TRBD2. The specimen was PBMCs or T cells enriched from blood (not recorded which). CDR3 region: CASSLSSGGPLSGANVLTF. In DNA form, the CDR3 reads TGTGCCAGCTCACTTTCTAGCGGGGGACCACTCTCTGGGGCCAACGTCCTGACTTTC.